These 29 T cell receptor beta chains originate from one sample sequenced in a study of blood T cell repertoires in COVID-19. TCRdb keeps only in-frame clones here, not all; method: immunoSEQ multiplex PCR. The sample includes about 150,000 clones, about 88% of them seen just once. What was sequenced was peripheral blood. Receptors were obtained from a human donor with COVID-19, enrolled during active disease. The donor label of this sample is uncertain.

The chain couples TRBV4-1 to TRBJ2-2, with 14 bases matching TRBD2. Trimming at V came to 3 bases and at J to 4 bases, leaving 7 bases not matched to a gene. The length of the CDR3 is 18 residues. Germline V gives CDR1 MGHRA, CDR2 YSYEKL. Here the CDR3 reads CASSHLGLAGVRTGELFF. The CDR3 nucleotides read TGCGCCAGCAGCCACCTGGGACTAGCGGGAGTCCGCACCGGGGAGCTGTTTTTT.

The chain carries TRBV30 and TRBJ1-6; D is possibly TRBD1 (5 bases). CDR3 length: 13 amino acids. Trimming shortened V by 3 bases and J by 8 bases, and 11 bases separated the two germline ends. The V gene's germline CDR1 is GTSNPN and CDR2 SVGIG (reference sequence). For the CDR3, the DNA is TGTGCCTGGAGAGGGCAGGGATATTCACCCCTCCACTTT. This gives the protein CAWRGQGYSPLHF.

The V call is TRBV7-6, the J call TRBJ2-7; D gene ambiguous. The CDR3 runs to 13 residues. Germline CDR1 reads SGHVS; CDR2 reads FNYEAQ. V shed 1 base and J shed 5 bases, with 9 bases lying between them. The CDR3 DNA sequence: TGTGCCAGCAGCTTAGAGAGAATCCACGAGCAGTACTTC. Its protein product is CASSLERIHEQYF.

This rearrangement joins TRBV13 to TRBJ2-7; TRBD1 might be the D (5 bases). Trimming took off 4 bases at V and 3 bases at J, with 10 bases between the two ends. CDR1 is PRHDT and CDR2 is FYEKMQ in the germline V gene (reference sequence). The length of the CDR3 is 13 residues. The DNA of the CDR3 is TGTGCCAGCAGCTCCTCAGGGATCTACGAGCAGTACTTC. Amino acid sequence: CASSSSGIYEQYF. Filled out from reference TRBV13 and TRBJ2-7, the complete variable domain reads AAGVIQSPRHLIKEKRETATLKCYPIPRHDTVYWYQQGPGQDPQFLISFYEKMQSDKGSIPDRFSAQQFSDYHSELNMSSLELGDSALYFCASSSSGIYEQYFGPGTRLTVT.

The chain recombines TRBV25-1 with TRBJ1-1; the D gene is possibly TRBD1 (5 bases). The CDR3 contains 14 residues. Germline CDR1 MGHDK, CDR2 SYGVNS. V lost 3 bases and J lost 6, with 14 bases in between. CDR3 in DNA: TGTGCCAGCAGTGATCCGGGGGGAAAGGCTGAAGCTTTCTTT. Translation: CASSDPGGKAEAFF.

The chain joins TRBV7-6 to TRBJ2-2, with D possibly being TRBD2 (5 bases). The V end lost 5 bases, the J end lost 2 bases, and 12 bases lay between the germline ends. The germline CDR1 and CDR2 sequences are SGHVS and FNYEAQ. The CDR3 runs 15 residues. The CDR3: CASSPFAGNTGELFF. DNA for the CDR3: TGTGCCAGCAGCCCTTTTGCGGGTAACACCGGGGAGCTGTTTTTT.

This chain uses TRBV9 with TRBJ2-7; TRBD1 matches 7 bases. The CDR3 loop spans 16 amino acids. CDR1 and CDR2 from the germline V gene are SGDLS and YYNGEE. The junction had 17 bases not matched to a gene; V was cut back by 5 bases and J by 6 bases. The CDR3: CASSLVQGPDLGEQYF. The CDR3 coding sequence is TGTGCCAGCAGTCTAGTACAGGGGCCAGATCTCGGCGAGCAGTACTTC. Using reference TRBV9 and TRBJ2-7 for the parts outside the CDR3, the full variable domain is DSGVTQTPKHLITATGQRVTLRCSPRSGDLSVYWYQQSLDQGLQFLIQYYNGEERAKGNILERFSAQQFPDLHSELNLSSLELGDSALYFCASSLVQGPDLGEQYFGPGTRLTVT.

This sequence joins TRBV30 and TRBJ2-5, with D uncertain. V dropped 1 base and J dropped 4 bases, with 7 bases sitting between them. Germline-derived CDR1 and CDR2 are GTSNPN and SVGIG (reference sequence). The CDR3 length is 12 residues. CDR3 bases: TGTGCCTGGAGTGCCCCTCTAGAGACCCAGTACTTC. This encodes CAWSAPLETQYF.

V and J are TRBV11-2 and TRBJ2-7; no reliable D call. This CDR3 has 13 amino acids. CDR1 and CDR2 from the germline V gene are SGHAT and FQNNGV. The V end lost 1 base, the J end lost 3 bases, and 7 bases lay between the germline ends. For the CDR3, the DNA is TGTGCCAGCAGCTTAGCAGGCAGCTACGAGCAGTACTTC. Its translation is CASSLAGSYEQYF.

CDR3: CASSFRVIMNTEAFF. CDR3 coding DNA: TGTGCCAGCAGCTTCAGGGTAATCATGAACACTGAAGCTTTCTTT. The chain couples TRBV7-9 to TRBJ1-1; TRBD1 is a possible D gene (5 bases). The V end lost 3 bases, the J end lost 0 bases, and 11 bases lay between the germline ends. Germline V gene data show CDR1 as SEHNR and CDR2 as FQNEAQ (reference sequence). This CDR3 is built from 15 residues.

The gene calls are TRBV3-1 (or the pseudogene TRBV3-2) and TRBJ2-5; 7 bases fit TRBD1. V lost 4 bases to trimming and J lost 4 bases; unmatched junction nucleotides: 12. Germline CDR1 LGHDT, CDR2 YNNKEL (reference sequence). The CDR3 extends over 16 amino acids. CDR3 coding DNA: TGTGCCAGCAGCCTGCTTACAGGGGTTCGAGGAGAGACCCAGTACTTC. Its translation: CASSLLTGVRGETQYF.

The chain employs TRBV15 and TRBJ1-2; TRBD1 is a possible D gene (5 bases). Trimming pared 3 bases from V and 6 bases from J, leaving 17 bases between. Germline-derived CDR1 and CDR2 are LNHNV and YYDKDF (reference sequence). The CDR3 extends over 15 amino acids. For the CDR3, the DNA is TGTGCCACCAGCAGTCTCCTGGGGCAGGGAAATGGCTACACCTTC. It translates to CATSSLLGQGNGYTF.

The genes are TRBV7-6 and TRBJ1-2, with D perhaps TRBD1 (5 bases). The CDR3 extends over 16 amino acids. Trimming cost V 1 base and J 2 bases, with 14 bases left between them. CDR1 SGHVS and CDR2 FNYEAQ come from the germline V gene. The CDR3 DNA is TGTGCCAGCAGCTTAGAGCCCTCAGGGCCCAACTATGGCTACACCTTC. Translating it yields CASSLEPSGPNYGYTF.

Only one count was recorded for this clone. The chain couples TRBV7-9 to TRBJ1-2; 10 positions agree with TRBD1. This CDR3 comprises 12 residues. Trimming cost V 4 bases and J 8 bases; bases outside gene matches: 1. CDR1 and CDR2 (germline): SEHNR, FQNEAQ (reference sequence). CDR3 sequence reads: CASSSDRGGYTF. The CDR3 nucleotides are TGTGCCAGCAGCTCGGACAGGGGGGGCTACACCTTC.

The chain uses TRBV19 and TRBJ1-5, with 12 bases identical to TRBD1. The CDR3 is 19 residues long. The junction had 12 bases not matched to a gene; V was cut back by 6 bases and J by 0 bases. CDR1 and CDR2 from the germline V gene are LNHDA and SQIVND (reference sequence). The CDR3 nucleotides read TGTGCCAGTAGGACGGGGACAGGGGGCAATTTTTATAGCAATCAGCCCCAGCATTTT. Its protein is CASRTGTGGNFYSNQPQHF.

V gene TRBV5-1 combines with J gene TRBJ2-1; D ambiguous. V was clipped by 5 bases and J by 4 bases, with 16 bases between them. The CDR3 runs 15 residues. The germline gives CDR1 SGHRS, CDR2 YFSETQ. The CDR3 reads CASRKLDDTYNEQFF. The DNA of the CDR3 is TGCGCCAGCAGGAAGCTGGATGACACTTACAATGAGCAGTTCTTC.

The CDR3 is CASSPRQGASNQPQHF. The DNA for the CDR3 is TGTGCCAGCTCACCAAGACAGGGGGCGAGCAATCAGCCCCAGCATTTT. The rearrangement uses TRBV18 and TRBJ1-5, with 10 bases fitting TRBD1. The germline V gene encodes CDR1 KGHSH and CDR2 LQKENI. Germline trimming cut 2 bases from V and 1 base from J; bases unmatched to any gene: 2. The CDR3 loop spans 16 amino acids. Using reference TRBV18 and TRBJ1-5 for the parts outside the CDR3, the full variable domain is NAGVMQNPRHLVRRRGQEARLRCSPMKGHSHVYWYRQLPEEGLKFMVYLQKENIIDESGMPKERFSAEFPKEGPSILRIQQVVRGDSAAYFCASSPRQGASNQPQHFGDGTRLSIL.

The CDR3, as DNA: TGTGCCAGCAGCCAAGCCCCTTCCACAGGAACTAATGAAAAACTGTTTTTT. This sequence encodes CASSQAPSTGTNEKLFF. This chain joins TRBV4-2 and TRBJ1-4; D is perhaps TRBD1 (5 bases). The V gene's germline CDR1 is LGHNA and CDR2 YNFKEQ. CDR3 size: 17 residues. V lost 1 base and J 1 base, leaving 13 bases between the germline ends.

The table lists this clone with a few counts. The V call is TRBV18, the J call TRBJ2-3, with 10 nucleotides matching TRBD1. V dropped 3 bases and J dropped 4; count of bases not matched to a gene: 4. The length of the CDR3 is 15 residues. Germline V lookup: CDR1 KGHSH, CDR2 LQKENI. The CDR3 sequence is CASSPPGQGSDTQYF. CDR3 in DNA: TGTGCCAGCTCACCCCCGGGACAGGGGTCAGATACGCAGTATTTT.

The J gene is TRBJ2-1, the V gene TRBV19; 7 bases are shared with TRBD2. J lost 15 bases, V lost 8 bases, and 10 bases had no gene match. CDR1 LNHDA and CDR2 SQIVND come from the germline V gene (reference sequence). The CDR3 loop spans 11 amino acids. The CDR3: CASLAREKVFF. In DNA, the CDR3 is TGTGCCAGTTTAGCGCGGGAGAAGGTGTTCTTC.

This chain connects TRBV19 to TRBJ2-7, with TRBD2 matching over 9 bases. The CDR3 extends over 14 amino acids. The germline CDR1 and CDR2 sequences are LNHDA and SQIVND (reference sequence). V trimming: 7 bases; J trimming: 3 bases; junction bases outside the gene matches: 7. CDR3 nucleotide sequence: TGTGCCAGTACTAGCGGGAACCCCAGCTACGAGCAGTACTTC. Protein: CASTSGNPSYEQYF.

The rearrangement links TRBV19 to TRBJ2-6; TRBD2 is a possible D gene (6 bases). Germline CDR1 is LNHDA and CDR2 is SQIVND (reference sequence). Trimming removed 6 bases from V and 2 bases from J, with 14 bases in between. This CDR3 has 16 residues. The CDR3 sequence is CASSGIWGAGANVLTF. The CDR3 nucleotides read TGTGCCAGTAGCGGGATTTGGGGGGCTGGGGCCAACGTCCTGACTTTC.

This clone has a handful of counts. The chain is built from TRBV5-6 and TRBJ2-1, with D possibly being TRBD1 (5 bases). The ends were cut back, 0 bases at V and 0 bases at J, with 10 bases in the middle. This CDR3 comprises 16 residues. Germline CDR1 is SGHDT and CDR2 is YYEEEE. As DNA, the CDR3 is TGTGCCAGCAGCTTGGACAGGACGAGCTCCTACAATGAGCAGTTCTTC. This sequence encodes CASSLDRTSSYNEQFF.

The J gene is TRBJ2-3, the V gene TRBV3-1 (or the pseudogene TRBV3-2); 10 positions agree with TRBD2. The trim removed 1 base at V and 0 bases at J, leaving 4 bases unmatched. Germline loops: CDR1 LGHDT, CDR2 YNNKEL (reference sequence). This CDR3 contains 17 residues. CDR3 in amino acids: CASSQGTSGISTDTQYF. The CDR3 DNA follows: TGTGCCAGCAGCCAAGGGACTAGCGGCATTAGCACAGATACGCAGTATTTT.

V and J are TRBV7-9 and TRBJ1-2; a possible D gene is TRBD1 (5 bases). V dropped 5 bases and J dropped 0 bases, with 13 bases sitting between them. CDR1 is SEHNR, CDR2 FQNEAQ, per germline (reference sequence). The CDR3 length is 15 residues. The CDR3 here is CASSVTAQANYGYTF. DNA for the CDR3: TGTGCCAGCAGCGTGACAGCACAAGCTAACTATGGCTACACCTTC. Variable domain in full (rest from reference TRBV7-9 and TRBJ1-2): DTGVSQNPRHKITKRGQNVTFRCDPISEHNRLYWYRQTLGQGPEFLTYFQNEAQLEKSRLLSDRFSAERPKGSFSTLEIQRTEQGDSAMYLCASSVTAQANYGYTFGSGTRLTVV.

This clone qualifies as medium-sized (0.01 to 0.1%). The V gene is TRBV6-4, the J gene TRBJ2-3; 7 bases align to TRBD1. Trimming at V came to 2 bases and at J to 4 bases, leaving 3 bases not matched to a gene. Germline assignment: CDR1 MRHNA and CDR2 SNTAGT. The CDR3 loop spans 14 amino acids. Here the CDR3 DNA reads TGTGCCAGCAGTGACACCGACAGGGCAGATACGCAGTATTTT. It translates to CASSDTDRADTQYF.

The V call is TRBV5-4, the J call TRBJ2-5; D not certain. Germline loops: CDR1 SGHNT, CDR2 YYREEE (reference sequence). The CDR3 totals 15 residues. The V and J ends lost 0 bases and 7 bases respectively, with 16 bases between them. As DNA, the CDR3 is TGTGCCAGCAGCTTGGAACCCACTCAAGGCGGGACCCAGTACTTC. This sequence encodes CASSLEPTQGGTQYF. Together with reference TRBV5-4 and TRBJ2-5, the CDR3 gives the full variable domain: ETGVTQSPTHLIKTRGQQVTLRCSSQSGHNTVSWYQQALGQGPQFIFQYYREEENGRGNFPPRFSGLQFPNYSSELNVNALELDDSALYLCASSLEPTQGGTQYFGPGTRLLVL.

The rearrangement joins TRBV5-4 to TRBJ1-3; unclear D gene. Germline CDR1 is SGHNT and CDR2 is YYREEE (reference sequence). The length of the CDR3 is 16 residues. V was cut by 1 base and J by 0 bases, with 11 bases left in between. The CDR3 protein is CASSLPGAVSGNTIYF. CDR3 sequence (DNA): TGTGCCAGCAGCTTGCCGGGTGCGGTCTCTGGAAACACCATATATTTT. Variable domain in full (rest from reference TRBV5-4 and TRBJ1-3): ETGVTQSPTHLIKTRGQQVTLRCSSQSGHNTVSWYQQALGQGPQFIFQYYREEENGRGNFPPRFSGLQFPNYSSELNVNALELDDSALYLCASSLPGAVSGNTIYFGEGSWLTVV.

The rearrangement joins TRBV5-1 to TRBJ1-4; TRBD1 might be the D (6 bases). Germline CDR1 and CDR2: SGHRS and YFSETQ. There are 15 residues in the CDR3. Trimming removed 0 bases from V and 4 bases from J, with 10 bases in between. The CDR3 nucleotides read TGCGCCAGCAGCTTGGATGGGGGCTATAATGAAAAACTGTTTTTT. Protein sequence: CASSLDGGYNEKLFF.